The clone carrying this T cell receptor (beta chain) was detected ten times or more. The data originate from a study of T cells in Graves' hyperthyroidism and ophthalmopathy. Study overall: Pretreatment peripheral blood was obtained at initial diagnosis.

RNA transcripts provided the source from which TCR beta CDR3 regions were amplified. The HTBI primer set served for first-round RT-PCR of the TCR CDR3. TCRdb ran MiXCR on the multiplex PCR reads and lists one entry per CDR3 protein. This sample yields about 620,000 distinct CDR3 sequences, of which 15% to 20% are seen a single time; around 3.9% belongs to the top ten. With 6 bases clipped from V and 0 bases from J, the junction kept 11 bases outside the gene matches. CDR1 is MDHEN and CDR2 is SYDVKM in the germline V gene. The CDR3 runs 18 residues. With a duration under 2 months, the hyperthyroidism was newly diagnosed in patients aged 18 to 65. The diagnoses drew upon clinical symptoms, serum thyroxine and TRAb, thyroid ultrasound and orbital computed tomography.

The V gene is TRBV28, the J gene TRBJ1-5; 10 bases agree with TRBD1. The clonotype was recovered from a woman aged 25 to 39 with Graves' hyperthyroidism. Source material: blood. DNA for the CDR3: TGTGCCAGCAGGAACGACAGGGGGCGACCTTATAGCAATCAGCCCCAGCATTTT. This encodes CASRNDRGRPYSNQPQHF.